The rows below give T cell receptor beta chains drawn from one sample of a study of siplizumab effects on memory and regulatory T cells. TCRdb keeps only in-frame clones here, not all; method: immunoSEQ multiplex PCR. The sample includes nearly 85,000 clones, approximately 90% of them seen just once. Sequenced sample: Tregs sorted from blood. The receptor source for this set is a human donor in good health. Both conserved end residues are part of each CDR3. Each record gives: D gene, V gene, J gene, clone size, CDR3 protein, CDR3 DNA. D genes are given only for firm matches. The size field is filled for only some rows; it gives once, few, many or a size class.

TRBD1	TRBV18	TRBJ1-1	-	CASSPRGQGGLNTEAFF	TGTGCCAGCTCACCACGGGGACAGGGGGGGTTGAACACTGAAGCTTTCTTT
-	TRBV7-9	TRBJ1-2	-	CASSLRVYGYTF	TGTGCCAGCAGCTTACGCGTATATGGCTACACCTTC
-	TRBV4-1	TRBJ2-7	-	CASSQAEGDPGVYEQYF	TGCGCCAGCAGCCAAGCTGAAGGGGATCCAGGGGTCTACGAGCAGTACTTC
-	TRBV21-1	TRBJ1-5	-	CASSNQPQHF	TGTGCCAGCAGCAATCAGCCCCAGCATTTT
TRBD2	TRBV11-2	TRBJ2-7	-	CASSFSGGLYEQYF	TGTGCCAGCAGCTTTAGCGGGGGCCTGTACGAGCAGTACTTC
-	TRBV14	TRBJ2-7	-	CASSPRSGILSEQYF	TGTGCCAGCAGCCCCAGGTCAGGGATTTTGTCCGAGCAGTACTTC
-	TRBV21-1	TRBJ2-1	-	CASSKVEWGRLAEQFF	TGTGCCAGCAGCAAAGTCGAATGGGGCAGGTTGGCCGAGCAGTTCTTC
-	TRBV6-6	TRBJ2-7	-	CASSYPGSYEQYF	TGTGCCAGCAGTTACCCGGGTTCCTACGAGCAGTACTTC
-	TRBV5-1	TRBJ2-1	-	CASSAGESSYNEQFF	TGCGCCAGCAGCGCCGGGGAAAGCTCCTACAATGAGCAGTTCTTC
-	TRBV9	TRBJ2-5	-	CASSVGRSQETQYF	TGTGCCAGCAGCGTAGGCAGGAGCCAAGAGACCCAGTACTTC
TRBD1	TRBV4-2	TRBJ1-2	-	CASSTQPGQGAGYTF	TGTGCCAGCAGCACACAACCGGGACAGGGGGCTGGCTACACCTTC
TRBD1	TRBV29-1	TRBJ1-1	-	CSVEDRRVFEGTGGLGEWTEAFF	TGCAGCGTTGAAGATCGGAGGGTCTTTGAAGGGACAGGGGGCCTCGGGGAGTGGACTGAAGCTTTCTTT
-	TRBV2	TRBJ1-5	-	CASSAPGTVNQPQHF	TGTGCCAGCAGTGCGCCCGGGACGGTGAATCAGCCCCAGCATTTT
-	TRBV6-5	TRBJ2-2	once	CASSYSLWTKTGELFF	TGTGCCAGCAGTTACTCGCTTTGGACTAAAACCGGGGAGCTGTTTTTT
-	TRBV18	TRBJ1-5	-	CASSPRDIGNQPQHF	TGTGCTAGCTCACCCCGGGACATTGGCAATCAGCCCCAGCATTTT